Below are 30 T cell receptor beta chains sequenced from a single sample in a study of human T cells and chemical hapten exposure. The sample's time point: healthy volunteer bleed at 6 weeks. It was unfractionated whole blood from which total RNA was extracted. MiXCR was run by TCRdb on the RACE reads, yielding one entry per CDR3 protein. The table shows 65,000 to 95,000 distinct CDR3 sequences, with around 9.4% occurring only once. Sequencing was done on a sample of whole blood. The receptors stem from a female donor in good health. Some clones in this sample may be carry-over from other donors' samples.

The chain has TRBV20-1 and TRBJ1-6; 11 bases line up with TRBD1. In germline, CDR1 is DFQATT, CDR2 SNEGSKA (reference sequence). The CDR3 spans 15 residues. V gave up 0 bases and J gave up 10 bases; unmatched junction bases: 5. Here the CDR3 DNA reads TGCAGTGCTAGAGACTGGGACAGGGGGGACTCACCCCTCCACTTT. Protein: CSARDWDRGDSPLHF.

This clonotype was detected a few times. The chain employs TRBV28 and TRBJ1-1; D gene unclear. CDR1 is MDHEN and CDR2 is SYDVKM in the germline V gene. The CDR3 extends over 14 amino acids. Deletions cut 7 bases from V and 0 bases from J, with 12 bases between. The CDR3 region is CASNEGIMNTEAFF. Written as DNA, the CDR3 is TGTGCCAGCAATGAGGGCATCATGAACACTGAAGCTTTCTTT.

The chain recombines TRBV3-1 with TRBJ2-5, with 8 bases identical to TRBD2. V trimming: 4 bases; J trimming: 4 bases; junction bases outside the gene matches: 5. Germline lookup yields CDR1 LGHDT and CDR2 YNNKEL (reference sequence). The CDR3 sequence is 14 residues long. CDR3 nucleotide sequence: TGTGCCAGCAGCCGCCGGGGGGGCCGAGAGACCCAGTACTTC. The encoded protein is CASSRRGGRETQYF.

This clonotype was picked up many times. The V gene is TRBV6-6, the J gene TRBJ2-7, with 11 bases matching TRBD2. With V trimmed by 2 bases and J by 2 bases, 2 bases remained unmatched. The germline V gene encodes CDR1 MNHNY and CDR2 SVGAGI (reference sequence). This CDR3 is built from 15 residues. This CDR3 is CASSYLTSGTYEQYF. The CDR3 DNA follows: TGTGCCAGCAGTTACCTGACTAGCGGGACCTACGAGCAGTACTTC.

This clonotype was counted ten times or more. This chain uses TRBV7-3 with TRBJ1-1; D is ambiguous. This CDR3 spans 15 amino acids. Germline values: CDR1 SGHTA, CDR2 FQGTGA. Trimming cost V 5 bases and J 1 base, with 14 bases left between them. DNA for the CDR3: TGTGCCAGCAGCCTAGCGAGAGAAGGGAACACTGAAGCTTTCTTT. Its translation: CASSLAREGNTEAFF.

This clonotype was seen at least ten times. The V call is TRBV2, the J call TRBJ2-7, with D possibly matching TRBD1 (6 bases). In germline, CDR1 is SNHLY, CDR2 FYNNEI. V lost 8 bases, J lost 7 bases, and 18 bases lay in between. The CDR3 loop spans 13 amino acids. CDR3 nucleotide sequence: TGTGCCAGCTCCAGGGTTGGGGGCTTAGAGCAGTACTTC. Its protein product is CASSRVGGLEQYF.

This clonotype was seen many times. The V call is TRBV29-1, the J call TRBJ2-1; D is unclear. V was trimmed by 0 bases and J by 7 bases, leaving 16 bases between them. There are 15 residues in the CDR3. The germline V gene has CDR1 SQVTM and CDR2 ANQGSEA. The chain's CDR3 is CSVEDLQFPRNEQFF. The CDR3 nucleotides are TGCAGCGTTGAAGATCTTCAGTTCCCCCGGAATGAGCAGTTCTTC.

This clonotype showed up just a few times. The chain couples TRBV28 to TRBJ2-5; D possibly corresponds to TRBD2 (5 bases). The CDR3 is 14 residues long. Trimming took 6 bases from V and 2 from J, leaving 13 bases between them. CDR1 is MDHEN and CDR2 is SYDVKM in the germline V gene. The CDR3 DNA reads TGTGCCAGCAGAACAGACGGGATTCAAGAGACCCAGTACTTC. Translating gives CASRTDGIQETQYF.

The chain employs TRBV12-3 or TRBV12-4 and TRBJ1-5; TRBD1 matches at 7 bases. J was trimmed by 3 bases and V by 7 bases; bases with no gene match: 6. The CDR3 covers 14 residues. CDR3 region: CASNPGQNNQPQHF. The CDR3 bases are TGTGCCAGCAACCCGGGACAGAACAATCAGCCCCAGCATTTT.

In this sample, this clonotype turned up many times. This chain connects TRBV20-1 to TRBJ1-2, with D unresolved. V was trimmed by 1 base and J by 3 bases, leaving 9 bases between them. Germline CDR1 and CDR2: DFQATT and SNEGSKA (reference sequence). CDR3 length: 13 residues. Here the CDR3 reads CSARAGSDYGYTF. CDR3 in DNA: TGCAGTGCTAGAGCAGGCAGCGACTATGGCTACACCTTC.

CDR3 sequence reads: CASRRQGNTEAFF. The CDR3 nucleotides read TGTGCCAGCAGAAGACAGGGGAATACTGAAGCTTTCTTT. The V call is TRBV14, the J call TRBJ1-1; TRBD1 matches 8 bases. Germline lookup yields CDR1 SGHDN and CDR2 FVKESK. The CDR3 runs 13 residues. After removal of 6 bases from V and 5 bases from J, the junction contained 5 bases not matched to a gene.

Concerning this clonotype: This may stem from a read error, because a much larger clone lies one nucleotide away. The chain uses TRBV18 and TRBJ2-7; 7 bases map to TRBD1. The CDR3 totals 15 residues. In germline, CDR1 is KGHSH, CDR2 LQKENI. CDR3 sequence (DNA): TGTGTCAGCTCACCTTCGACAGGGAGCTCCTACGAGCAGTACTTC. Residues: CVSSPSTGSSYEQYF.

This clonotype was recorded many times. The J gene is TRBJ2-1, the V gene TRBV2; 9 nucleotides match TRBD2. The V gene end was trimmed by 6 bases and the J gene end by 7 bases; junction bases not matched to a gene: 10. The CDR3 totals 15 residues. Germline CDR1 and CDR2: SNHLY and FYNNEI. The CDR3 nucleotides are TGTGCCAGCAGCCCTTTGTGGCGGGGGGGAAATGAGCAGTTCTTC. Encoded protein: CASSPLWRGGNEQFF.

This rearrangement joins TRBV20-1 to TRBJ1-5; D gene unclear. Germline assignment: CDR1 DFQATT and CDR2 SNEGSKA (reference sequence). Trimming removed 1 base at V and 6 bases at J, with 19 bases between. The CDR3 is 16 residues long. Here the CDR3 DNA reads TGCAGTGCTAGAGGGGCAGCAGGAGGACGCAGTCAGCCCCAGCATTTT. Translation: CSARGAAGGRSQPQHF.

Ten or more counts support this clonotype. The rearrangement links TRBV20-1 to TRBJ1-5; 7 nucleotides agree with TRBD1. Looked up from germline, CDR1 is DFQATT and CDR2 is SNEGSKA (reference sequence). V shed 7 bases and J 7 bases; nucleotides not matched to a gene: 19. The CDR3 runs 16 residues. The chain's CDR3 is CSVVALGGRGGQPQHF. CDR3 nucleotide sequence: TGCAGTGTTGTCGCACTAGGGGGCAGGGGTGGCCAGCCCCAGCATTTT.

V usage is TRBV6-5 and J usage is TRBJ2-3; no definite D call. The CDR3 has 15 amino acids. Per the germline V gene, CDR1 is MNHEY and CDR2 is SVGAGI. V was cut by 6 bases and J by 2 bases, with 15 bases left in between. CDR3 loop: CASRMKAFNTDTQYF. CDR3 sequence (DNA): TGTGCCAGCAGGATGAAAGCTTTCAACACAGATACGCAGTATTTT.

The chain joins TRBV6-5 to TRBJ2-3; perhaps TRBD1 as D (6 bases). CDR1 and CDR2 from the germline V gene are MNHEY and SVGAGI. The V gene lost 5 bases and the J gene lost 3 bases, with 12 bases spanning the gap. This CDR3 has 14 residues. Here the CDR3 DNA reads TGTGCCAGCAGTACAGGGTTAGAAACAGATACGCAGTATTTT. It codes for CASSTGLETDTQYF.

By share, this clonotype counts as medium-sized. This chain connects TRBV10-3 to TRBJ1-2; 7 bases agree with TRBD1. Looked up from germline, CDR1 is ENHRY and CDR2 is SYGVKD. This CDR3 is 15 amino acids long. With V trimmed by 5 bases and J by 4 bases, 10 bases remained unmatched. CDR3 DNA: TGTGCCATCAGTACGGGACAGACATCTTCCTATGGCTACACCTTC. Residues: CAISTGQTSSYGYTF.

In this sample, this clonotype turned up many times. This chain joins TRBV6-4 and TRBJ2-2; no clear D. Germline CDR1 is MRHNA and CDR2 is SNTAGT. The CDR3 contains 13 residues. The ends were cut back, 3 bases at V and 4 bases at J, with 6 bases in the middle. In DNA form, the CDR3 reads TGTGCCAGCAGTGAGACACGCACCGGGGAGCTGTTTTTT. The encoded protein is CASSETRTGELFF.

The genes are TRBV7-9 and TRBJ2-3, with TRBD2 as a possible D gene (5 bases). V was pared by 8 bases and J by 1 base, with 10 bases between. The germline V gene has CDR1 SEHNR and CDR2 FQNEAQ (reference sequence). This CDR3 spans 13 amino acids. The CDR3 DNA sequence: TGTGCCAGCTCCGTGCGGGGCACAGATACGCAGTATTTT. As protein: CASSVRGTDTQYF. The full variable domain, with the rest looked up from reference TRBV7-9 and TRBJ2-3, is DTGVSQNPRHKITKRGQNVTFRCDPISEHNRLYWYRQTLGQGPEFLTYFQNEAQLEKSRLLSDRFSAERPKGSFSTLEIQRTEQGDSAMYLCASSVRGTDTQYFGPGTRLTVL.

In this sample, this clonotype turned up many times. This chain connects TRBV10-3 to TRBJ1-1; 12 nucleotides agree with TRBD1. CDR1 is ENHRY, CDR2 SYGVKD, per germline. The V segment lost 0 bases and the J segment 5 bases; nucleotides outside the gene matches: 4. CDR3 size: 16 residues. The CDR3 here is CAISESGTGGITEAFF. The CDR3 nucleotides read TGTGCCATCAGTGAGTCCGGGACAGGGGGCATAACTGAAGCTTTCTTT.

This sequence joins TRBV7-9 and TRBJ1-2, with 7 bases that match TRBD1. The V segment lost 5 bases and the J segment 3 bases; nucleotides outside the gene matches: 6. This CDR3 is built from 14 residues. Germline V gene lookup returns CDR1 SEHNR and CDR2 FQNEAQ (reference sequence). CDR3: CASSPDRSYYGYTF. The CDR3 DNA reads as TGTGCCAGCAGCCCGGACAGGTCTTACTATGGCTACACCTTC.

This clonotype has at least ten counts. The rearrangement joins TRBV20-1 to TRBJ1-6; D is unresolved. Trimming pared 0 bases from V and 6 bases from J, leaving 12 bases between. The germline V gene encodes CDR1 DFQATT and CDR2 SNEGSKA (reference sequence). CDR3 size: 15 residues. The CDR3, as DNA: TGCAGTGCTAGAGATCCCCTGGGCGGTAATTCACCCCTCCACTTT. Protein: CSARDPLGGNSPLHF.

In its sample, this clonotype was seen many times. This chain joins TRBV20-1 and TRBJ2-1; 12 bases match TRBD2. The trim removed 4 bases at V and 0 bases at J, leaving 7 bases unmatched. This CDR3 contains 17 residues. The germline V gene encodes CDR1 DFQATT and CDR2 SNEGSKA (reference sequence). The CDR3 nucleotides read TGCAGTGCTAAGCTAGCGGGGGGGCCATCCTCCTACAATGAGCAGTTCTTC. This codes for CSAKLAGGPSSYNEQFF.

In its sample, this clonotype was seen a few times. A single base separates this from a much larger clone, so it may be a read error. The chain joins TRBV12-3 or TRBV12-4 to TRBJ2-7; D may be TRBD2 (7 bases). The V end lost 5 bases, the J end lost 4 bases, and 18 bases lay between the germline ends. The CDR3 is 15 residues long. The CDR3 is CASSPYRDGRYEQYF. CDR3 in DNA: TGTGCCAGCAGTCCCTACAGGGACGGGAGGTACGAGCAGTACTTC.

V is TRBV10-2 and J is TRBJ2-3; the match to TRBD2 covers 8 bases. The CDR3 sequence is 14 residues long. The trim removed 6 bases at V and 2 bases at J, leaving 4 bases unmatched. Germline V lookup: CDR1 WSHSY, CDR2 SAAADI. DNA for the CDR3: TGCGCCAGCAGGCCAGCGGGAGCCACAGATACGCAGTATTTT. Translating gives CASRPAGATDTQYF.

The V call is TRBV29-1, the J call TRBJ1-2; maybe TRBD1 (6 bases). Germline lookup yields CDR1 SQVTM and CDR2 ANQGSEA. V was pared by 6 bases and J by 6 bases, with 17 bases between. CDR3 length equals 13 residues. CDR3 in amino acids: CSVSRGGDDGYTF. The CDR3 DNA reads as TGCAGCGTCAGTCGCGGGGGCGACGATGGCTACACCTTC.

This clonotype was seen at least ten times. This chain connects TRBV15 to TRBJ1-4; TRBD1 agrees at 7 bases. Germline CDR1 and CDR2: LNHNV and YYDKDF (reference sequence). The CDR3 consists of 14 residues. V shed 3 bases, J shed 8 bases, and the junction held 6 bases outside the gene matches. This CDR3 is CATSRGGTDEKLFF. CDR3 in DNA: TGTGCCACCAGCAGGGGGGGGACAGACGAAAAACTGTTTTTT.

The chain joins TRBV28 to TRBJ2-7; D might be TRBD1 or TRBD2, each matching 5 bases. The V end lost 7 bases, the J end lost 2 bases, and 12 bases lay between the germline ends. The CDR3 length is 13 residues. Germline V gene sequence: CDR1 MDHEN, CDR2 SYDVKM. In DNA, the CDR3 is TGTGCCAGCAATTTCGGGACGGCCTACGAGCAGTACTTC. It is translated as CASNFGTAYEQYF.

The V and J genes are TRBV9 and TRBJ2-3; tentative D call: TRBD1 (6 bases). The CDR3 length is 14 residues. V was clipped by 0 bases and J by 8 bases, with 13 bases between them. The V gene's germline CDR1 is SGDLS and CDR2 YYNGEE. This CDR3 reads CASSVDGGLSTQYF. DNA for the CDR3: TGTGCCAGCAGCGTAGATGGGGGCCTAAGTACGCAGTATTTT. Drawing the rest from reference TRBV9 and TRBJ2-3, the complete variable domain is DSGVTQTPKHLITATGQRVTLRCSPRSGDLSVYWYQQSLDQGLQFLIQYYNGEERAKGNILERFSAQQFPDLHSELNLSSLELGDSALYFCASSVDGGLSTQYFGPGTRLTVL.